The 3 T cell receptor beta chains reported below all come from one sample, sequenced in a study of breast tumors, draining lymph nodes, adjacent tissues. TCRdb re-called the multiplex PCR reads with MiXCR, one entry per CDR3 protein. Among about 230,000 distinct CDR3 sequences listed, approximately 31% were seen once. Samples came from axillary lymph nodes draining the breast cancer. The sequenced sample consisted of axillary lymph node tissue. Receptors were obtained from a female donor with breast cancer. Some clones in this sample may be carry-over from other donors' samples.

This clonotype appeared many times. CDR3 amino acids: CASSTGTGAGGNEKLFF. CDR3 nucleotides: TGTGCCAGTAGTACCGGGACCGGGGCAGGTGGTAATGAAAAACTGTTTTTT. The chain carries TRBV19 and TRBJ1-4; perhaps TRBD1 as D (5 bases). Trimming pared 4 bases from V and 4 bases from J, leaving 19 bases between. The CDR3 covers 17 residues. Germline V gene lookup returns CDR1 LNHDA and CDR2 SQIVND (reference sequence).

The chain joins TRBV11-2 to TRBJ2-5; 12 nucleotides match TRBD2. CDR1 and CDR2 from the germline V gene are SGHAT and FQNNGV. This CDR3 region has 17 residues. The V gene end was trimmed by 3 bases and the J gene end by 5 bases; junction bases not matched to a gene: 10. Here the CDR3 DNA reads TGTGCCAGCAGCTTCGTGGCTAGCGGGAGGGATTATGAGACCCAGTACTTC. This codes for CASSFVASGRDYETQYF.

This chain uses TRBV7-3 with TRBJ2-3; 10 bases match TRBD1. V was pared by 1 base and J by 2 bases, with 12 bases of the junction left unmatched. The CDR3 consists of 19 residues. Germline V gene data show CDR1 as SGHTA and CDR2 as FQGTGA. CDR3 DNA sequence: TGTGCCAGCAGCTTAAGACCTCCGGGACAGGGGTCCATCACAGATACGCAGTATTTT. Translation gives CASSLRPPGQGSITDTQYF.